This section outlines one T cell receptor beta chain sequence together with its context. This sample is part of a study of T cell changes during pregnancy in multiple sclerosis. Generated by immunoSEQ multiplex PCR, the TCRdb table keeps only in-frame clones and is missing some. The data contain 14,000 to 15,000 clones, approximately 86% of them singletons. V was pared by 6 bases and J by 3 bases, with 9 bases of the junction left unmatched. Germline lookup yields CDR1 MNHEY and CDR2 SMNVEV (reference sequence). The CDR3 runs 15 residues. This sequence joins TRBV27 and TRBJ2-7, with 9 bases fitting TRBD1. The material sequenced was CD8+ T cells from peripheral blood mononuclear cells, taken in the first trimester of pregnancy. The receptor's source is a female donor with multiple sclerosis, enrolled in a pregnancy study. The CDR3 reads CASSPPGQGIYEQYF. The CDR3 DNA reads as TGTGCCAGCAGCCCGCCGGGACAGGGAATCTACGAGCAGTACTTC.